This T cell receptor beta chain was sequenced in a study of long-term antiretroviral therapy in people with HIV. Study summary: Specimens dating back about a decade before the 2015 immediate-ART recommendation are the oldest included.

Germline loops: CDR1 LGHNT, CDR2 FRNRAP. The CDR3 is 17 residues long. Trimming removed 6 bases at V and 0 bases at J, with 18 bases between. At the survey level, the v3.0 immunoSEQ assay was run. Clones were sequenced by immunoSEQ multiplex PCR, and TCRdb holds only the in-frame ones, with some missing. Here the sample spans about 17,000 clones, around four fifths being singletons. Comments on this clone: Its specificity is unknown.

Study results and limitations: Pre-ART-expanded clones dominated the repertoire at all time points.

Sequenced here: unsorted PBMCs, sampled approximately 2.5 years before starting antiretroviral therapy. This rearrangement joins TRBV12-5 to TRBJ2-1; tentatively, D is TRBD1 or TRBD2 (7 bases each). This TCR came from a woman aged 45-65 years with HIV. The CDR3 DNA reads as TGTGCTAGTGGCGTCCCCAGGGGGGGGAGCTCCTACAATGAGCAGTTCTTC. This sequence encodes CASGVPRGGSSYNEQFF.